A single T cell receptor beta chain is shown here with its context. The antigen it binds to is not known. Base-call qualities are not available, and no considerably larger clone is one nucleotide away. The source of the sample is a study of early stage breast cancer tumors (dated by TCRdb to about 2017). At the level of the whole study: Of the roughly 16 invasive breast tumors, approximately 11 were found to be estrogen receptor-positive, progesterone receptor-positive and HER2-negative. Of the approximately twelve ER+/PR+/HER2- tumors, eight were classified as invasive ductal carcinomas and four as invasive lobular carcinomas. The average read coverage per sample was approximately 9.9-fold. Across all samples, more than 2.5 million templates representing nearly 1,100,000 unique clonotypes were detected.

CDR1 and CDR2, per the germline V gene, are SGHVS and FNYEAQ. The CDR3 covers 14 residues, taking in both the cysteine and the phenylalanine. Of the read, only the CDR3 DNA is kept; its 42 bases are in frame from base 1. V is shortened by 4 bases, J by 4 bases, and the region joining them spans 11 bases. Each sample was amplified in two independent genomic DNA replicates, using about 0.52 ug for blood and roughly 1.5 ug for tumor or normal breast. Following the manufacturer's instructions, the ImmunoSeq Intro kit was used to carry out TCRB sequencing on genomic DNA. The multiplex PCR ran for 30 to 40 cycles using proprietary primers and spike-in control sequences for absolute quantification. Single-end 150-bp reads were used to sequence an 87-bp fragment spanning the CDR3 and the flanking V and J genes. Each lane of an Illumina MiSeq running version 3.0 chemistry carried seven multiplexed samples, with two replicates apiece. The original methods were these. Raw data were processed by the vendor's proprietary pipeline, with both replicates merged into one result per sample. To define clonotypes, the study grouped productive rearrangements that shared the V-gene family, CDR3 amino acid sequence and J-gene segment. To compute clonality, the normalized Shannon entropy (Pielou evenness) of TCRB abundances was subtracted from 1. To estimate T cell density, the total number of templates was divided by the input cell count, which was inferred from how much DNA went in. Recon, run with its default parameters, was used to estimate overall repertoire diversity and clonality. A clonotype was considered tumor-enriched if its abundance in tumor exceeded 0.1% and was at least 32-fold higher than its abundance in normal breast. This is the immuneACCESS table as TCRdb keeps it, with only in-frame sequences that have V and J called. A part of the clones is gone; compared with another copy, unresolved V genes explain less than half, and the rest is unexplained. The D gene and trimming were derived from the DNA, and the V and J assignments and clone size from that table. The sample contains some 5,000 clones, 55% to 75% of them found a single time. The top ten hold about an eighth of the sample.

Taken from around 1.8-3.7 cm away from the tumor, the adjacent normal breast tissue was rinsed with PBS and kept in prechilled RNAlater. Normal breast tissue often required roughly 85-340 mg of tissue for sufficient DNA because of high lipid content and low cell density. The study profiled bulk TCR beta-chain repertoires in matched peripheral blood, tumor and adjacent normal breast tissue taken from fewer than 20 patients with early-stage breast cancer. Genomic DNA was extracted with the Qiagen AllPrep DNA/RNA Mini kit. General findings and caveats noted by the study authors: Chain pairing and functional markers such as CD4, CD8 and FOXP3 were not captured by bulk genomic DNA sequencing of unsorted cells. Enriched TCRB sequences shared across patients were found to be mostly commonly generated sequences that were unlikely to play an important role in the tumor microenvironment. Repertoires from blood resembled normal breast more closely than tumor, and using blood as a reference for each tissue separated tumor from normal in most of the 16 patients. Compared with adjacent normal breast tissue, tumors had approximately 2.7-fold higher T cell density and higher clonality. Analysis by tumor subtype was prevented by the small cohort size.

Recombination connected TRBV7-6 to TRBJ2-1; tentative D gene TRBD1, with 5 bases matching. Material for sequencing was normal breast tissue next to the tumor. This receptor was identified in a person in their 60s with breast cancer. The CDR3 region: CASSSGPGYNEQFF. The nucleotides are TGTGCCAGCAGCTCGGGCCCAGGGTACAATGAGCAGTTCTTC.